The 8 T cell receptor beta chains reported below all come from one sample, sequenced in a study of blood T cell repertoires in COVID-19. Here immunoSEQ multiplex PCR was the method, and the copy in TCRdb shows in-frame clones only, minus some. The top ten hold under 5% of the sample, which has 45,000 to 65,000 clones, roughly nine tenths seen once. The sample taken for sequencing was peripheral blood. The receptors here all came from a man aged 55 to 70 with active COVID-19.

J is TRBJ1-2 and V is TRBV7-2; 10 bases match TRBD1. V dropped 8 bases and J dropped 2; count of bases not matched to a gene: 5. This CDR3 contains 14 residues. Germline V CDR1 and CDR2: SGHTA, FQGNSA. The CDR3 reads CASHGTGANYGYTF. CDR3 nucleotide sequence: TGTGCCAGCCACGGGACAGGGGCAAACTATGGCTACACCTTC.

This clone was found a few times. Here the CDR3 reads CASSLKLTGVYSNQPQHF. The CDR3 bases are TGTGCCAGCAGTCTCAAACTGACAGGGGTCTATAGCAATCAGCCCCAGCATTTT. The genes are TRBV28 and TRBJ1-5; 8 nucleotides agree with TRBD1. This CDR3 has 18 residues. Germline V gene lookup returns CDR1 MDHEN and CDR2 SYDVKM. J lost 0 bases, V lost 5 bases, and 12 bases had no gene match.

The chain has TRBV3-1 (or the pseudogene TRBV3-2) and TRBJ2-7, with 7 bases matching TRBD2. Germline values: CDR1 LGHDT, CDR2 YNNKEL (reference sequence). The V segment lost 3 bases and the J segment 4 bases; nucleotides outside the gene matches: 12. The CDR3 is 16 amino acids. CDR3 protein: CASSQGRGGGYYEQYF. The DNA for the CDR3 is TGTGCCAGCAGCCAGGGACGGGGCGGGGGATATTACGAGCAGTACTTC.

V usage is TRBV27 and J usage is TRBJ2-1, with 14 bases fitting TRBD2. V trimming: 3 bases; J trimming: 8 bases; junction bases outside the gene matches: 3. The CDR3 runs 15 residues. Germline V gene sequence: CDR1 MNHEY, CDR2 SMNVEV (reference sequence). In DNA, the CDR3 is TGTGCCAGCAGTTTCGGGACTAGCGGGAGCGATGAGCAGTTCTTC. Translated, it gives CASSFGTSGSDEQFF.

The chain links TRBV7-2 to TRBJ2-3; a possible D gene is TRBD2 (5 bases). The CDR3 extends over 16 amino acids. V was clipped by 2 bases and J by 1 base, with 13 bases between them. Germline V gives CDR1 SGHTA, CDR2 FQGNSA. The CDR3 DNA reads TGTGCCAGCAGCTTACGGCTAGCAAAGGGCACAGATACGCAGTATTTT. This translates into CASSLRLAKGTDTQYF. The full variable domain, its missing parts supplied by reference TRBV7-2 and TRBJ2-3, is GAGVSQSPSNKVTEKGKDVELRCDPISGHTALYWYRQSLGQGLEFLIYFQGNSAPDKSGLPSDRFSAERTGGSVSTLTIQRTQQEDSAVYLCASSLRLAKGTDTQYFGPGTRLTVL.

The gene calls are TRBV20-1 and TRBJ2-5; D gene unclear. CDR3 length equals 11 residues. The germline V and J ends were trimmed by 6 bases and 1 base, with 6 bases remaining between them. The V gene's germline CDR1 is DFQATT and CDR2 SNEGSKA (reference sequence). CDR3 in amino acids: CSAYRQETQYF. The CDR3, as DNA: TGCAGTGCATATCGCCAAGAGACCCAGTACTTC.

The chain links TRBV12-3 or TRBV12-4 to TRBJ1-2, with 7 bases that match TRBD1. This CDR3 is built from 12 residues. Losses at the gene ends were 5 bases for V and 8 bases for J; bases not matched to a gene: 5. Written as DNA, the CDR3 is TGTGCCAGCAGTCAGGGGGATCGGGGCTACACCTTC. It is translated as CASSQGDRGYTF.

The V gene is TRBV11-2, the J gene TRBJ2-7; D is undetermined. There are 13 residues in the CDR3. The V end was cut by 1 base, the J end by 4 bases, with 8 bases between. Germline values: CDR1 SGHAT, CDR2 FQNNGV. CDR3: CASSLGAYYEQYF. The DNA of the CDR3 is TGTGCCAGCAGCTTAGGGGCTTATTACGAGCAGTACTTC.